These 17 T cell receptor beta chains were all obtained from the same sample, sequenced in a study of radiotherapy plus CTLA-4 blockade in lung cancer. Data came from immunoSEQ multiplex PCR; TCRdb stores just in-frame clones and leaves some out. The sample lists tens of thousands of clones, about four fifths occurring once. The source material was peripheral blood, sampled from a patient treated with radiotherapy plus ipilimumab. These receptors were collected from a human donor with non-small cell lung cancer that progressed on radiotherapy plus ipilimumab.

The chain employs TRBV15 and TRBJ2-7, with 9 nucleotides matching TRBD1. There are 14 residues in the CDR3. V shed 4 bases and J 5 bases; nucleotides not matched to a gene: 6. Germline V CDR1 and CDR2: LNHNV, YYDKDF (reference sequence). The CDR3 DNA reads TGTGCCACCAGCACCCCCGGACAGGGGAACGAGCAGTACTTC. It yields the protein CATSTPGQGNEQYF.

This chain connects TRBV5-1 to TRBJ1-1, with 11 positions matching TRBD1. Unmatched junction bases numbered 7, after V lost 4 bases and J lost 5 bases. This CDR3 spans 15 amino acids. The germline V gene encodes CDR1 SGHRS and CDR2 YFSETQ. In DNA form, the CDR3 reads TGCGCCAGCAGCCCGGGGGACAGGGGGAATACTGAAGCTTTCTTT. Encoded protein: CASSPGDRGNTEAFF.

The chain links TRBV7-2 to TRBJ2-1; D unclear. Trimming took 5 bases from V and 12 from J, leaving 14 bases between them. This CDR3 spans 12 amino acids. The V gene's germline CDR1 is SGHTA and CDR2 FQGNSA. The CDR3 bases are TGTGCCAGCAGCCAGCCTAGAATGATGCAGTTCTTC. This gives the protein CASSQPRMMQFF.

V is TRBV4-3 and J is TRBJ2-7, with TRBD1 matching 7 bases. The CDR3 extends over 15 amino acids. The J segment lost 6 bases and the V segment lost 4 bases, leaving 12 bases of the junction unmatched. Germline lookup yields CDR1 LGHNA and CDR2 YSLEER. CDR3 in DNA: TGCGCCAGCAGCCCGGGACAGCCCAACTCGGGCGAGCAGTACTTC. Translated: CASSPGQPNSGEQYF.

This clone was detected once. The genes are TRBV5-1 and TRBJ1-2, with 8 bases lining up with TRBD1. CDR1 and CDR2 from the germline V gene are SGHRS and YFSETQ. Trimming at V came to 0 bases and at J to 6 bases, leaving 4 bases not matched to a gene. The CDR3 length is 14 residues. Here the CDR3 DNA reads TGCGCCAGCAGCTTGGGGGACAGGATGGATGGCTACACCTTC. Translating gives CASSLGDRMDGYTF.

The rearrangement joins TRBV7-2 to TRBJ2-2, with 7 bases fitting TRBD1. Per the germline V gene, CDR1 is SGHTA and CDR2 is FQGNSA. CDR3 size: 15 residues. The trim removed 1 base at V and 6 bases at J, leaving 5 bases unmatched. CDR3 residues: CASSLGNRGAGELFF. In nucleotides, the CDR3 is TGTGCCAGCAGCTTAGGGAACAGGGGAGCCGGGGAGCTGTTTTTT.

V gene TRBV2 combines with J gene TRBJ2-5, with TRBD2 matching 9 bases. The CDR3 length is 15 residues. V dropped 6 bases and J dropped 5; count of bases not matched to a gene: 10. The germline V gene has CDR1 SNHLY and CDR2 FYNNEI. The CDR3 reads CASSFSGGGGETQYF. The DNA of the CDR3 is TGTGCCAGCAGCTTTAGCGGGGGAGGTGGGGAGACCCAGTACTTC. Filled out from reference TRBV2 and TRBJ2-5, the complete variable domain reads EPEVTQTPSHQVTQMGQEVILRCVPISNHLYFYWYRQILGQKVEFLVSFYNNEISEKSEIFDDQFSVERPDGSNFTLKIRSTKLEDSAMYFCASSFSGGGGETQYFGPGTRLLVL.

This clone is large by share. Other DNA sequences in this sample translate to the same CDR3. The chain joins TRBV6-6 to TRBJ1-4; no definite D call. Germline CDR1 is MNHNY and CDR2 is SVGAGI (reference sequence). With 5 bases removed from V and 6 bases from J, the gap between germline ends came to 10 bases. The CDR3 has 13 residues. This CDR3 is CASSGRMYEKLFF. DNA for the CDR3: TGTGCCAGCAGTGGCAGGATGTATGAAAAACTGTTTTTT.

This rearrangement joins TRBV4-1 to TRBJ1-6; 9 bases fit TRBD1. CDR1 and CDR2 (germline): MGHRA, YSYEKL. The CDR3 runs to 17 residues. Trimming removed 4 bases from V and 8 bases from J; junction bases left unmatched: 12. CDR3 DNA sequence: TGCGCCAGCAGCCGGTCCCGGGACAGGGCTGAGGATTCACCCCTCCACTTT. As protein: CASSRSRDRAEDSPLHF.

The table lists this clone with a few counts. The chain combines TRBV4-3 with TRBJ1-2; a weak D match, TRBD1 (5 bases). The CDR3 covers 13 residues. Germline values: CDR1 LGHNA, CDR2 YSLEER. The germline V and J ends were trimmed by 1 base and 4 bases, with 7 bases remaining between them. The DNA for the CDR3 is TGCGCCAGCAGCCAAGGTCAGGGCTATGGCTACACCTTC. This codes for CASSQGQGYGYTF.

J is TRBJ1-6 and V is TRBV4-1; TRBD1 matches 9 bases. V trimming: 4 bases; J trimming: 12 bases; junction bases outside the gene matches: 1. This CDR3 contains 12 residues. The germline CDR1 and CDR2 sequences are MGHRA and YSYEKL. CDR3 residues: CASSRTGEPLHF. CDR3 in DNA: TGCGCCAGCAGCCGGACAGGGGAACCCCTCCACTTT.

The CDR3 is CASSLGQKETQYF. The CDR3 DNA sequence: TGTGCCAGCAGCCTTGGACAGAAAGAGACCCAGTACTTC. The chain links TRBV7-2 to TRBJ2-5; D perhaps matches TRBD1 (6 bases). In germline, CDR1 is SGHTA, CDR2 FQGNSA. V lost 5 bases, J lost 3 bases, and 10 bases lay in between. This CDR3 has 13 amino acids.

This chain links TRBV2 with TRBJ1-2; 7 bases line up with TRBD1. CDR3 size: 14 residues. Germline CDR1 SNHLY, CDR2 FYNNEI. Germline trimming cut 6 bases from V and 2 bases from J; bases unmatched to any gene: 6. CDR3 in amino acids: CASREGAGNYGYTF. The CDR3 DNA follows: TGTGCCAGCAGAGAGGGGGCCGGGAACTATGGCTACACCTTC.

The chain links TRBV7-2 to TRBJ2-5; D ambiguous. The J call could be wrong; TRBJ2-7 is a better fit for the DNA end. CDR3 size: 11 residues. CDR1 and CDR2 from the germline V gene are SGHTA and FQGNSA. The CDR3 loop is CASSSAYEQYF. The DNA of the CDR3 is TGTGCCAGCAGCTCCGCCTACGAGCAGTACTTC.

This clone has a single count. The DNA for the CDR3 is TGTGCCAGCAGAACAGGGCCTAGCTCCTACAATGAGCAGTTCTTC. Its translation is CASRTGPSSYNEQFF. This chain links TRBV6-5 with TRBJ2-1; TRBD1 is a possible D gene (6 bases). This CDR3 spans 15 amino acids. Germline CDR1 and CDR2: MNHEY and SVGAGI. Trimming stripped 6 bases from V and 0 bases from J, with 12 bases between.

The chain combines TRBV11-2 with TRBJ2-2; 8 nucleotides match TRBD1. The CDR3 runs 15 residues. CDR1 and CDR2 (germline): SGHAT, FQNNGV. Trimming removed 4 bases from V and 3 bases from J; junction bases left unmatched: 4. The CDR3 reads CASSYRTGHTGELFF. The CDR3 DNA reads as TGTGCCAGCAGCTACCGGACAGGGCACACCGGGGAGCTGTTTTTT. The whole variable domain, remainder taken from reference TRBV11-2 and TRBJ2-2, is EAGVAQSPRYKIIEKRQSVAFWCNPISGHATLYWYQQILGQGPKLLIQFQNNGVVDDSQLPKDRFSAERLKGVDSTLKIQPAKLEDSAVYLCASSYRTGHTGELFFGEGSRLTVL.

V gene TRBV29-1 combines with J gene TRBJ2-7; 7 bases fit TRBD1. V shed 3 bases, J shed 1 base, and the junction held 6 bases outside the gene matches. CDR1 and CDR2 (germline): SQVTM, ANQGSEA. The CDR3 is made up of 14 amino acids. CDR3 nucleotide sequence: TGCAGCGTTGAGGGCCGGGACAGTTCCTACGAGCAGTACTTC. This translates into CSVEGRDSSYEQYF.